A selection of T cell receptor beta chains follows, all from one sample in a study of T-cell reconstitution after alpha-beta-depleted transplantation in children. In TCRdb, the PCR reads were re-called with MiXCR into one record per CDR3 protein. The sample comprises a few hundred thousand distinct CDR3 sequences, 20% to 30% of which are singletons, and about 35% rests with the top ten. The sequencing here drew on PBMCs, taken before TCRalphabeta/CD19-depleted stem cell transplant. The origin of the receptors is a boy under three years old with Wiskott-Aldrich syndrome, due to receive a stem cell transplant. CDR3s include the opening cysteine and the closing phenylalanine or tryptophan. The D gene is left open where the match is weak. The size field is filled for only some rows; it gives once, few, many or a size class.

V gene: TRBV10-1; clone size: -; D gene: -; J gene: TRBJ2-2; CDR3 protein: CASSPRGGPGTGELFF; CDR3 DNA: TGCGCCAGCAGTCCTAGAGGAGGGCCGGGTACCGGGGAGCTGTTTTTT
V gene: TRBV6-1; clone size: -; D gene: -; J gene: TRBJ1-5; CDR3 protein: CASKERGYQPQHF; CDR3 DNA: TGTGCCAGCAAGGAGAGGGGATATCAGCCCCAGCATTTT
V gene: TRBV5-4; clone size: -; D gene: -; J gene: TRBJ2-1; CDR3 protein: CASSLGWTSYNEQFF; CDR3 DNA: TGTGCCAGCAGCTTGGGCTGGACTTCCTACAATGAGCAGTTCTTC
V gene: TRBV5-1; clone size: -; D gene: -; J gene: TRBJ1-2; CDR3 protein: CASSLDPGVPYGYTF; CDR3 DNA: TGCGCCAGCAGCTTGGACCCCGGGGTTCCCTATGGCTACACCTTC
V gene: TRBV6-2/TRBV6-3; clone size: -; D gene: TRBD1; J gene: TRBJ1-3; CDR3 protein: CASTRTGAYSGNTIYF; CDR3 DNA: TGTGCCAGCACCAGGACAGGGGCGTACTCTGGAAACACCATATATTTT
V gene: TRBV29-1; clone size: few; D gene: TRBD1; J gene: TRBJ1-3; CDR3 protein: CSVMEQGAGNTIYF; CDR3 DNA: TGCAGCGTTATGGAACAGGGGGCTGGAAACACCATATATTTT
V gene: TRBV5-1; clone size: -; D gene: -; J gene: TRBJ2-4; CDR3 protein: CASKPRVRENIQYF; CDR3 DNA: TGCGCCAGCAAACCCCGGGTTCGGGAAAACATTCAGTACTTC
V gene: TRBV5-1; clone size: -; D gene: -; J gene: TRBJ2-2; CDR3 protein: CASSPRRRGDTGELFF; CDR3 DNA: TGCGCCAGCAGCCCTAGACGGAGAGGAGACACCGGGGAGCTGTTTTTT
V gene: TRBV12-3/TRBV12-4; clone size: -; D gene: TRBD1; J gene: TRBJ1-5; CDR3 protein: CASSFGWDRGGQPQHF; CDR3 DNA: TGTGCCAGCAGTTTCGGTTGGGACAGGGGCGGTCAGCCCCAGCATTTT
V gene: TRBV6-2/TRBV6-3; clone size: -; D gene: TRBD1; J gene: TRBJ1-1; CDR3 protein: CASRDRDMNTEAFF; CDR3 DNA: TGTGCCAGCAGGGACAGGGATATGAACACTGAAGCTTTCTTT
V gene: TRBV24-1; clone size: -; D gene: TRBD2; J gene: TRBJ2-1; CDR3 protein: CATSLAGPRNEQFF; CDR3 DNA: TGTGCCACCAGTTTAGCGGGACCGAGGAATGAGCAGTTCTTC
V gene: TRBV18; clone size: few; D gene: -; J gene: TRBJ2-2; CDR3 protein: CASSNRGPNTGELFF; CDR3 DNA: TGTGCCAGCAGCAACCGGGGGCCGAACACCGGGGAGCTGTTTTTT
V gene: TRBV5-1; clone size: -; D gene: -; J gene: TRBJ2-7; CDR3 protein: CASSLALGRPYEQYF; CDR3 DNA: TGCGCCAGCAGCTTGGCCCTGGGACGGCCCTACGAGCAGTACTTC
V gene: TRBV27; clone size: -; D gene: -; J gene: TRBJ2-7; CDR3 protein: CASGAPGHGGSEQYF; CDR3 DNA: TGTGCCAGCGGGGCACCGGGACACGGGGGCTCCGAGCAGTACTTC
V gene: TRBV5-4; clone size: -; D gene: TRBD1; J gene: TRBJ2-1; CDR3 protein: CASSSQGQGAHNEQFF; CDR3 DNA: TGTGCCAGCAGCTCACAAGGACAGGGGGCGCACAATGAGCAGTTCTTC
V gene: TRBV5-1; clone size: -; D gene: -; J gene: TRBJ2-5; CDR3 protein: CASRPGYSVETQYF; CDR3 DNA: TGCGCCAGTAGACCGGGATATAGCGTTGAGACCCAGTACTTC
V gene: TRBV27; clone size: few; D gene: -; J gene: TRBJ1-1; CDR3 protein: CASRKQGEYTEAFF; CDR3 DNA: TGTGCCAGCAGAAAACAGGGAGAGTACACTGAAGCTTTCTTT
V gene: TRBV5-1; clone size: once; D gene: -; J gene: TRBJ2-5; CDR3 protein: CASSPLPGLKTQYF; CDR3 DNA: TGCGCCAGCAGCCCACTACCCGGTCTGAAGACCCAGTACTTC
V gene: TRBV9; clone size: -; D gene: TRBD1; J gene: TRBJ2-7; CDR3 protein: CASSVSDRNSYEQYF; CDR3 DNA: TGTGCCAGCAGCGTCTCGGACAGGAACTCCTACGAGCAGTACTTC
V gene: TRBV4-1; clone size: -; D gene: -; J gene: TRBJ1-3; CDR3 protein: CASSQDQRAGNTIYF; CDR3 DNA: TGCGCCAGCAGCCAAGATCAAAGGGCCGGAAACACCATATATTTT
V gene: TRBV5-6; clone size: few; D gene: -; J gene: TRBJ2-5; CDR3 protein: CASSRQGSQETQYF; CDR3 DNA: TGTGCCAGCAGCCGTCAGGGGAGCCAAGAGACCCAGTACTTC
V gene: TRBV15; clone size: few; D gene: TRBD2; J gene: TRBJ2-5; CDR3 protein: CATSILAGVETQYF; CDR3 DNA: TGTGCCACCAGTATACTAGCGGGAGTAGAGACCCAGTACTTC
V gene: TRBV5-1; clone size: -; D gene: TRBD1; J gene: TRBJ1-4; CDR3 protein: CASSLAGQGASPQLFF; CDR3 DNA: TGCGCCAGCAGCTTGGCGGGACAGGGGGCTTCGCCCCAACTGTTTTTT
V gene: TRBV6-1; clone size: -; D gene: TRBD2; J gene: TRBJ2-1; CDR3 protein: CASSEPPSGSNEQFF; CDR3 DNA: TGTGCCAGCAGTGAACCCCCTAGCGGGTCCAATGAGCAGTTCTTC
V gene: TRBV29-1; clone size: -; D gene: TRBD2; J gene: TRBJ2-1; CDR3 protein: CSVVGTSGFSEQFF; CDR3 DNA: TGCAGCGTTGTCGGGACTAGCGGTTTCAGCGAGCAGTTCTTC
V gene: TRBV12-3/TRBV12-4; clone size: -; D gene: -; J gene: TRBJ2-7; CDR3 protein: CASSLAHGQNYEQYF; CDR3 DNA: TGTGCCAGCAGTTTAGCGCACGGACAGAACTACGAGCAGTACTTC
V gene: TRBV6-1; clone size: few; D gene: -; J gene: TRBJ2-3; CDR3 protein: CASSPFRLEAGGDTQYF; CDR3 DNA: TGTGCCAGCAGTCCCTTCAGACTAGAAGCAGGGGGAGATACGCAGTATTTT
V gene: TRBV5-1; clone size: -; D gene: TRBD2; J gene: TRBJ2-1; CDR3 protein: CASSPNWGLWDNEQFF; CDR3 DNA: TGCGCCAGCAGCCCTAACTGGGGACTATGGGACAATGAGCAGTTCTTC
V gene: TRBV6-1; clone size: few; D gene: TRBD1; J gene: TRBJ2-3; CDR3 protein: CASSRDRGPGDTQYF; CDR3 DNA: TGTGCCAGCAGTAGGGACAGGGGGCCGGGAGATACGCAGTATTTT
V gene: TRBV18; clone size: -; D gene: -; J gene: TRBJ2-7; CDR3 protein: CASSSGTVEQYF; CDR3 DNA: TGTGCCAGCTCAAGCGGGACAGTCGAGCAGTACTTC
V gene: TRBV28; clone size: -; D gene: TRBD2; J gene: TRBJ2-2; CDR3 protein: CASSFWPAGGITGELFF; CDR3 DNA: TGTGCCAGCAGTTTCTGGCCCGCGGGAGGGATCACCGGGGAGCTGTTTTTT
V gene: TRBV5-1; clone size: -; D gene: -; J gene: TRBJ2-1; CDR3 protein: CASSLASGQSLYNEQFF; CDR3 DNA: TGCGCCAGCAGCTTGGCCTCAGGGCAATCTTTGTACAATGAGCAGTTCTTC
V gene: TRBV18; clone size: -; D gene: -; J gene: TRBJ1-2; CDR3 protein: CASSPLEQVYGYTF; CDR3 DNA: TGTGCCAGCTCACCACTAGAGCAGGTCTATGGCTACACCTTC
V gene: TRBV23-1; clone size: -; D gene: TRBD1; J gene: TRBJ1-2; CDR3 protein: CASTLPWDRPNYGYTF; CDR3 DNA: TGCGCCAGCACCTTACCCTGGGACAGACCTAACTATGGCTACACCTTC
V gene: TRBV4-1; clone size: -; D gene: TRBD2; J gene: TRBJ2-1; CDR3 protein: CASSQLRLAGVNSYNEQFF; CDR3 DNA: TGCGCCAGCAGCCAACTAAGACTAGCGGGAGTCAACTCCTACAATGAGCAGTTCTTC
V gene: TRBV5-1; clone size: -; D gene: -; J gene: TRBJ2-5; CDR3 protein: CASSLGYREWQETQYF; CDR3 DNA: TGCGCCAGCAGCTTGGGGTATAGAGAGTGGCAAGAGACCCAGTACTTC
V gene: TRBV5-1; clone size: -; D gene: TRBD2; J gene: TRBJ2-1; CDR3 protein: CASSLSASGSGEQFF; CDR3 DNA: TGCGCCAGCAGCTTGTCGGCTAGCGGGAGCGGCGAGCAGTTCTTC
V gene: TRBV5-6; clone size: -; D gene: -; J gene: TRBJ2-3; CDR3 protein: CASSPNLRRDTDTQYF; CDR3 DNA: TGTGCCAGCAGCCCCAATCTGCGGCGGGACACAGATACGCAGTATTTT
V gene: TRBV4-2; clone size: -; D gene: -; J gene: TRBJ2-6; CDR3 protein: CASSQGASGANVLTF; CDR3 DNA: TGTGCCAGCAGCCAAGGTGCCTCTGGGGCCAACGTCCTGACTTTC
V gene: TRBV3-1; clone size: few; D gene: -; J gene: TRBJ2-7; CDR3 protein: CASSLIAASYEQYF; CDR3 DNA: TGTGCCAGCAGCCTTATAGCGGCCTCCTACGAGCAGTACTTC
V gene: TRBV12-3/TRBV12-4; clone size: -; D gene: -; J gene: TRBJ2-2; CDR3 protein: CASSPTVAESGELFF; CDR3 DNA: TGTGCCAGCAGCCCGACAGTTGCGGAATCCGGGGAGCTGTTTTTT
V gene: TRBV20-1; clone size: -; D gene: TRBD2; J gene: TRBJ2-7; CDR3 protein: CSASRTSGIYEQYF; CDR3 DNA: TGCAGTGCTAGCCGCACTAGCGGGATCTACGAGCAGTACTTC
V gene: TRBV20-1; clone size: few; D gene: -; J gene: TRBJ2-7; CDR3 protein: CSAHGTKSSYEQYF; CDR3 DNA: TGCAGTGCTCACGGGACAAAGAGCTCCTACGAGCAGTACTTC
V gene: TRBV9; clone size: -; D gene: -; J gene: TRBJ2-1; CDR3 protein: CASSDAIGGNEQFF; CDR3 DNA: TGTGCCAGCAGCGATGCAATTGGGGGGAATGAGCAGTTCTTC
V gene: TRBV7-9; clone size: few; D gene: -; J gene: TRBJ2-1; CDR3 protein: CASSSRAWEQFF; CDR3 DNA: TGTGCCAGCAGCTCCAGGGCCTGGGAGCAGTTCTTC
V gene: TRBV27; clone size: few; D gene: -; J gene: TRBJ2-2; CDR3 protein: CASLSPSNTGELFF; CDR3 DNA: TGTGCCAGCTTATCACCGTCGAACACCGGGGAGCTGTTTTTT
V gene: TRBV12-3/TRBV12-4; clone size: many; D gene: -; J gene: TRBJ2-7; CDR3 protein: CASSLEGIYEQYF; CDR3 DNA: TGTGCCAGCAGTTTAGAGGGGATCTACGAGCAGTACTTC
V gene: TRBV10-3; clone size: few; D gene: -; J gene: TRBJ2-7; CDR3 protein: CAISPTDYEQYF; CDR3 DNA: TGTGCCATCAGCCCGACAGATTACGAGCAGTACTTC
V gene: TRBV5-1; clone size: few; D gene: TRBD2; J gene: TRBJ2-1; CDR3 protein: CASSPEPSGDEQFF; CDR3 DNA: TGCGCCAGCAGCCCCGAACCTAGCGGGGATGAGCAGTTCTTC
V gene: TRBV7-2; clone size: -; D gene: -; J gene: TRBJ2-3; CDR3 protein: CASSLAGWGLGTDTQYF; CDR3 DNA: TGTGCCAGCAGCTTAGCGGGTTGGGGGCTAGGCACAGATACGCAGTATTTT
V gene: TRBV5-1; clone size: -; D gene: -; J gene: TRBJ1-5; CDR3 protein: CASSLGTANQPQHF; CDR3 DNA: TGCGCCAGCAGCTTGGGGACAGCCAATCAGCCCCAGCATTTT
V gene: TRBV20-1; clone size: few; D gene: -; J gene: TRBJ2-7; CDR3 protein: CSARDKGRGEQYF; CDR3 DNA: TGCAGTGCTAGGGACAAGGGCAGGGGCGAGCAGTACTTC
V gene: TRBV15; clone size: -; D gene: -; J gene: TRBJ2-2; CDR3 protein: CATSNRRTNTGELFF; CDR3 DNA: TGTGCCACCAGCAACCGGCGGACGAACACCGGGGAGCTGTTTTTT
V gene: TRBV12-3/TRBV12-4; clone size: -; D gene: -; J gene: TRBJ2-5; CDR3 protein: CASSRRSWETQYF; CDR3 DNA: TGTGCCAGCAGTCGCAGATCCTGGGAGACCCAGTACTTC
V gene: TRBV18; clone size: -; D gene: -; J gene: TRBJ2-5; CDR3 protein: CASSRSTPTLQETQYF; CDR3 DNA: TGTGCCAGCTCACGGTCCACACCAACTCTGCAAGAGACCCAGTACTTC
V gene: TRBV6-6; clone size: few; D gene: -; J gene: TRBJ2-3; CDR3 protein: CASSYPQRDTQYF; CDR3 DNA: TGTGCCAGCAGTTATCCCCAGAGAGATACGCAGTATTTT
V gene: TRBV29-1; clone size: -; D gene: TRBD2; J gene: TRBJ2-1; CDR3 protein: CSVGGGLAGGRTYNEQFF; CDR3 DNA: TGCAGCGTTGGGGGGGGACTAGCGGGAGGACGCACCTACAATGAGCAGTTCTTC
V gene: TRBV28; clone size: few; D gene: TRBD1; J gene: TRBJ2-1; CDR3 protein: CASSGGQYNEQFF; CDR3 DNA: TGTGCCAGCAGTGGGGGACAGTACAATGAGCAGTTCTTC
V gene: TRBV10-3; clone size: few; D gene: -; J gene: TRBJ2-3; CDR3 protein: CAISDKATSTDTQYF; CDR3 DNA: TGTGCCATCAGTGACAAGGCGACTAGCACAGATACGCAGTATTTT
V gene: TRBV12-3/TRBV12-4; clone size: -; D gene: -; J gene: TRBJ1-5; CDR3 protein: CASTVWGADQPQHF; CDR3 DNA: TGTGCCAGCACTGTCTGGGGGGCCGATCAGCCCCAGCATTTT